This T cell receptor beta chain was identified in a study of PD-1 blockade in classical Hodgkin lymphoma (dated by TCRdb to 2020 to 2021). In the study overall: Nivolumab dosing was 3 mg/kg intravenously every 2 weeks, continuing until either disease progression or unacceptable toxicity. The study used CyTOF and TCR beta sequencing to define a peripheral blood immune signature of response to PD-1 blockade in classical Hodgkin lymphoma. Points the paper makes about the study in general: Baseline TCR diversity was reported to be lower in newly diagnosed patients than in healthy donors and to be lower still in relapsed/refractory patients. Patients starting nivolumab less than 1 year after ASCT had lower diversity and were excluded from later analyses to avoid confounding by immune reconstitution. Only a single clinical trial cohort was studied, and what caused the repertoire differences, possibly disease activity or prior therapy, remained undefined. Baseline diversity similar to that of newly diagnosed patients was observed in trial patients achieving complete response, whereas significantly lower diversity was observed in partial responders and progressors. By C4D1, a significant rise was seen in CD4+ TCR diversity but not in CD8+ TCR diversity (p=0.0027 vs p=0.16), and the rise was most apparent among complete responders (p=0.02).

The time point label, as the study defines it: cycle 1 day 1 (C1D1), immediately before nivolumab initiation. All trial patients had relapsed after autologous stem cell transplantation, with cohorts A, B and C differing in prior brentuximab vedotin exposure. A Miltenyi CD4+ T cell isolation kit was used for magnetic negative selection to purify CD4+ T cells from thawed PBMCs. The trial cohort was composed of about 60 patients with relapsed/refractory classical Hodgkin lymphoma, for whom complete response, partial response or progressive disease was recorded as best overall response. Trial patients were treated with single-agent nivolumab in the multi-cohort phase II CheckMate 205 trial. An independent review committee assessed best overall response by applying the 2007 International Working Group response criteria. Trial PBMCs were obtained immediately prior to nivolumab initiation (C1D1) and on therapy at cycle 2 day 1 and cycle 4 day 1. Peripheral blood was collected in 8 mL Vacutainer Cell Preparation Tubes, from which PBMCs were isolated by centrifugation and then cryopreserved. Purified CD4+ and CD8+ fractions were prepared only for cases with an additional available PBMC sample. Magnetically labelled cells were depleted on LS columns in a quadroMACS separator, and the flow-through was collected as the purified fraction.

Genomic DNA was extracted with the Qiagen DNeasy kit from unsorted PBMCs and from negatively selected CD4+ and CD8+ fractions. TCR beta CDR3 regions were subjected to amplification by immunoSEQ multiplex PCR with primers that anneal to V and J segments. A synthetic immune receptor repertoire was used to minimize amplification bias, and any remaining bias was removed computationally after sequencing. Concerning the study's data processing: Repertoire diversity was quantified as the Shannon entropy index using custom Python scripts. Unsorted, CD4+ and CD8+ repertoires were analyzed separately, except in combined analyses where CD4+ and CD8+ sequences were merged in silico. A clone counted as expanded when the clone's frequency after treatment rose at least 2-fold relative to C1D1, and clones undetected at baseline were given a pseudocount of 0.5. Singleton clones were defined as clones with 0 or 1 copy at C1D1, and non-singleton clones were defined as clones with 2 or more copies. Clones expanded in unsorted samples were annotated as CD4+, CD8+ or unknown by matching protein sequences in sorted samples from the same patient. Wilcoxon tests were applied to paired samples to test diversity changes from C1D1 to C4D1. TCRdb took this table from immuneACCESS and kept in-frame rearrangements with V and J called. Such tables lack part of the clones; where checked against another copy, unresolved V genes explain under half of the gap, and the rest is unexplained. D and trimming come from the DNA, and the V and J calls and clone size come from that table. The sample records approximately 28,000 clones, around 80% of which are singletons. The ten top clones hold around 2.4% of the sample.

In its sample, this clone was seen a few times. Its antigen is currently not known. No much larger clone is present one base from it, and per-base qualities are unavailable. The specimen comprised CD4+ T cells from blood, sampled at baseline. This TCR was sampled from a human donor with classical Hodgkin lymphoma.

CDR3 sequence: CASSPVSGPTVEQYF. At the DNA level, the sequence is TGTGCCAGCAGCCCAGTCTCAGGGCCTACGGTCGAGCAGTACTTC. The V gene is TRBV7-9 and the J gene is TRBJ2-7, and possibly TRBD1, on 5 matching bases. Including the terminal cysteine and phenylalanine, the CDR3 comprises 15 residues. The only DNA kept is the CDR3, 45 bases in frame from the first base. For CDR1 and CDR2, the germline V gene (reference sequence) lists SEHNR and FQNEAQ. V lost 5 bases and J lost 6 bases; the stretch between them is 20 bases long.